This TCR beta chain was identified in a study of Ad26.COV2.S vaccination and SARS-CoV-2 variants. Overall study context: This donor came from the COV1001 trial of Ad26.COV2.S. Whole-study results and caveats: Spike-specific CD8+ and CD4+ T cell responses reportedly showed substantial breadth after vaccination. Overall T cell responses may have been underestimated by the analyses of TCR breadth and depth.

This sample's treatment: about 20 received Ad26.COV2.S at low or high dose, single or two shots; about 5 received placebo; per-sample allocation not given. Samples were taken on day 63 after the first vaccine or placebo injection. The repertoire was sequenced with immunoSEQ multiplex PCR; TCRdb's copy has only in-frame clones and lacks some. The data contain about 410,000 clones, approximately 89% of them singletons. Between the trimmed V and J ends, which lost 0 bases and 3 bases, there was a span of 4 bases. Germline lookup yields CDR1 SGHNT and CDR2 YYREEE (reference sequence). The CDR3 sequence is 13 residues long. Remarks on this clone: Antigen: not known.

The chain recombines TRBV5-4 with TRBJ1-3; D is ambiguous. Specimen: peripheral blood, collected in a trial of Ad26.COV2.S vaccine versus placebo. The sequence was collected from a person between 18 and 60 years old who received the Ad26.COV2.S COVID-19 vaccine or a placebo. The CDR3 coding sequence is TGTGCCAGCAGCTTGGTGGGTGGAAACACCATATATTTT. Its protein product is CASSLVGGNTIYF.